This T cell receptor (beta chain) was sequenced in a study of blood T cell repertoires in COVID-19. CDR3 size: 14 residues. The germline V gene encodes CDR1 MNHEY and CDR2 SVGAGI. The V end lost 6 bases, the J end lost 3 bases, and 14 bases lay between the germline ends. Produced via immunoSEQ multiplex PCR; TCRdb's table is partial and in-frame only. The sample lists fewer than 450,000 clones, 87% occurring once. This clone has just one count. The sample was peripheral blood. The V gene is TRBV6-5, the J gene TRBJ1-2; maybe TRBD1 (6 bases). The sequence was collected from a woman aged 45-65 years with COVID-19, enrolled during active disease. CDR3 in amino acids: CASRVGQTYYGYTF. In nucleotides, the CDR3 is TGTGCCAGCAGGGTTGGACAGACCTACTATGGCTACACCTTC.